The 4 T cell receptor beta chains given below trace back to one sample, sequenced in a study of beta chain features in type 1 diabetes. Expressed TCRB transcripts got sequenced, as all isolated RNA was reverse transcribed. Sequenced by immunoSEQ multiplex PCR; TCRdb stores in-frame clones only, minus some. The table has around 180,000 clones, approximately 13% seen once. Material: central memory CD4+ T cells from blood. These receptors were obtained from a woman under 30 in good health.

This clone has a handful of counts. Additional DNA sequences in this sample encode the identical CDR3. V and J are TRBV30 and TRBJ1-1, with 7 bases matching TRBD1. The CDR3 runs to 13 residues. CDR1 GTSNPN and CDR2 SVGIG come from the germline V gene (reference sequence). The trim removed 2 bases at V and 3 bases at J, leaving 3 bases unmatched. The CDR3 region is CAWSSQGDTEAFF. CDR3 sequence (DNA): TGTGCCTGGAGTTCCCAGGGGGACACTGAAGCTTTCTTT.

The V gene is TRBV4-2, the J gene TRBJ2-3; no reliable D call. This CDR3 has 16 residues. Germline V lookup: CDR1 LGHNA, CDR2 YNFKEQ. V lost 0 bases and J lost 1, with 11 bases in between. This CDR3 is CASSQERLAGTDTQYF. Written as DNA, the CDR3 is TGTGCCAGCAGCCAAGAGAGGTTGGCAGGCACAGATACGCAGTATTTT.

The chain employs TRBV7-2 and TRBJ1-2; a possible D gene is TRBD1 (5 bases). The germline gives CDR1 SGHTA, CDR2 FQGNSA. There are 13 residues in the CDR3. V was clipped by 7 bases and J by 8 bases, with 17 bases between them. The CDR3 protein is CASTRGRVGGYTF. CDR3 in DNA: TGTGCCAGCACCAGAGGCAGGGTCGGCGGCTACACCTTC.

This clone showed up just a few times. The V gene is TRBV10-3, the J gene TRBJ1-2; D not resolved. This CDR3 region has 14 residues. Trimming took 3 bases from V and 1 from J, leaving 9 bases between them. Per germline, CDR1 ENHRY and CDR2 SYGVKD. This CDR3 is CAISEPRDNYGYTF. For the CDR3, the DNA is TGTGCCATCAGTGAACCACGGGATAACTATGGCTACACCTTC.